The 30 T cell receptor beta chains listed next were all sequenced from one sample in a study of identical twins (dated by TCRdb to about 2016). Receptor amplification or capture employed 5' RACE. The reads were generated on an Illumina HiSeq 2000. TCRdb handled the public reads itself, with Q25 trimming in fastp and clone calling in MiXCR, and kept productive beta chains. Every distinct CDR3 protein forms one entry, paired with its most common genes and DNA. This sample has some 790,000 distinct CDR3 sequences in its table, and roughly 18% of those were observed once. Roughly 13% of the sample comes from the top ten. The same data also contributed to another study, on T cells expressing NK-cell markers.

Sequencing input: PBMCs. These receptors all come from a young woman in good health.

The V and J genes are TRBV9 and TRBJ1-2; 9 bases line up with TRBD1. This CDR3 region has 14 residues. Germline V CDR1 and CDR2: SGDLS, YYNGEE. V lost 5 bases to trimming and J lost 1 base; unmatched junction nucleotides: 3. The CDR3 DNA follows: TGTGCCAGCAGACAGGACAGGGGTAACTATGGCTACACCTTC. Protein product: CASRQDRGNYGYTF.

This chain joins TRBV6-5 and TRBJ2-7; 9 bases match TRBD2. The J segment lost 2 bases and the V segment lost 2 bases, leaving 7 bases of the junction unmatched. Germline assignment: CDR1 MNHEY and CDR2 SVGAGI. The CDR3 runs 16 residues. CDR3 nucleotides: TGTGCCAGCAGTTACGGTAGCGGGAGTGTCCCCTACGAGCAGTACTTC. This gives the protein CASSYGSGSVPYEQYF.

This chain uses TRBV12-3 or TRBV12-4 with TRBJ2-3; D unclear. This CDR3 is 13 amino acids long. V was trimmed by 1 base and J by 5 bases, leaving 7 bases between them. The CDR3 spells CASSLVRRDTQYF. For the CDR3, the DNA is TGTGCCAGCAGTTTAGTCCGACGAGATACGCAGTATTTT.

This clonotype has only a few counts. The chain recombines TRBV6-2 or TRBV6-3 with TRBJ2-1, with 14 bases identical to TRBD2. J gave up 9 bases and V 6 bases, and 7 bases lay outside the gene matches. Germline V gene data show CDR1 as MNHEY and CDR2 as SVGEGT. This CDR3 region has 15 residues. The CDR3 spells CASRTSGRAGSEQFF. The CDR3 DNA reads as TGTGCCAGCAGGACTAGCGGGAGGGCCGGGAGTGAGCAGTTCTTC.

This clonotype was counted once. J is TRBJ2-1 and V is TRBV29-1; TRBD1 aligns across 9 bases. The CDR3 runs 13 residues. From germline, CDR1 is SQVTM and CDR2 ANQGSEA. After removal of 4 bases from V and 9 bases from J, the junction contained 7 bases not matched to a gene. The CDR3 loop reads CSVAGQGRSEQFF. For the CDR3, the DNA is TGCAGCGTTGCTGGACAGGGGAGAAGTGAGCAGTTCTTC.

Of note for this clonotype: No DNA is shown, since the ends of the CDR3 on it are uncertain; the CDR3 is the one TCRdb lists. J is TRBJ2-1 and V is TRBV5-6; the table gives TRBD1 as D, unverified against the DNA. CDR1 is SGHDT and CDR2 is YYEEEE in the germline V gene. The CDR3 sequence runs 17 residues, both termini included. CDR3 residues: CASYLSGLHFGGNEQFF.

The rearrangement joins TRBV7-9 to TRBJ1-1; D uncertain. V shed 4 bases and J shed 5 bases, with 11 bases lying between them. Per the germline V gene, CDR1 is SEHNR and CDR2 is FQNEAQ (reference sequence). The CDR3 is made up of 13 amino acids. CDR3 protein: CASSSVLGTEAFF. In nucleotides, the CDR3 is TGTGCCAGCAGCTCGGTCCTTGGGACTGAAGCTTTCTTT.

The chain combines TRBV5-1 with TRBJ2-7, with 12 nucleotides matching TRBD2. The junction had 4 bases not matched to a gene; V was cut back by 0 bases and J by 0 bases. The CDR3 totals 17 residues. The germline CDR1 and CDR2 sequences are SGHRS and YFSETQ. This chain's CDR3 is CASSLGTSGVDSYEQYF. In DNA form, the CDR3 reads TGCGCCAGCAGCTTGGGGACTAGCGGGGTCGACTCCTACGAGCAGTACTTC.

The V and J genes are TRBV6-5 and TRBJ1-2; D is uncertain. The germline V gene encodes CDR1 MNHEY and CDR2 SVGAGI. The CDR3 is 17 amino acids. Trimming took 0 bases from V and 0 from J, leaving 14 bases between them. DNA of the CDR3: TGTGCCAGCAGTTACTCCGCATTACCCGAGGCTAACTATGGCTACACCTTC. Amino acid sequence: CASSYSALPEANYGYTF.

CDR3 amino acids: CAISESRRDRFYEQYF. The DNA for the CDR3 is TGTGCCATCAGTGAGTCGCGCCGGGACAGGTTCTACGAGCAGTACTTC. The rearrangement uses TRBV10-3 and TRBJ2-7; 8 bases match TRBD1. V was clipped by 0 bases and J by 3 bases; unmatched bases: 7. This CDR3 has 16 amino acids. Germline loops: CDR1 ENHRY, CDR2 SYGVKD.

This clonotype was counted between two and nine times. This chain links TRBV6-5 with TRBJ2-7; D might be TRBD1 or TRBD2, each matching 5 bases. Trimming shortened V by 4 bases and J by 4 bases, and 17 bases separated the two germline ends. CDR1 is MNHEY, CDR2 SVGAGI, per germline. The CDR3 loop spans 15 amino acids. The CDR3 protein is CASSFIGLGHYEQYF. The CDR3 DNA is TGTGCCAGCAGTTTTATCGGACTGGGGCATTACGAGCAGTACTTC.

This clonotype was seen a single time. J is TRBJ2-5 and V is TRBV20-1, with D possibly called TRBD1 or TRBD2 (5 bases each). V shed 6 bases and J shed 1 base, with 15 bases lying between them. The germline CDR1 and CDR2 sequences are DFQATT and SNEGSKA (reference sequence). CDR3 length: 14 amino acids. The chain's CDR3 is CSAPGRPIQETQYF. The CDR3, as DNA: TGCAGTGCACCGGGACGCCCGATCCAAGAGACCCAGTACTTC.

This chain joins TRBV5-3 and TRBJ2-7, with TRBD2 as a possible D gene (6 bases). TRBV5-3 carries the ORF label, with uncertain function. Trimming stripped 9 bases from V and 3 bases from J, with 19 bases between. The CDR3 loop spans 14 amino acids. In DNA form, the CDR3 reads TGTGCCATGGGCCTGGGACTCCTGTGCTACGAGCAGTACTTC. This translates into CAMGLGLLCYEQYF.

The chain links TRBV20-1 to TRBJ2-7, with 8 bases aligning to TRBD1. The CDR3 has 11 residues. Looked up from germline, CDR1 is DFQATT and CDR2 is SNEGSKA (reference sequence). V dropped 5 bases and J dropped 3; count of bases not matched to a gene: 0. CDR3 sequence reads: CSADRGYEQYF. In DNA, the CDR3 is TGCAGTGCTGACAGGGGCTACGAGCAGTACTTC.

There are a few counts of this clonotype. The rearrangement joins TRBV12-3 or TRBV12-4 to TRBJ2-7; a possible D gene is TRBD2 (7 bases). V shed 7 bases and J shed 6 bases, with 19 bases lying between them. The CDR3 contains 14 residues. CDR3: CASTPRAGAFEQYF. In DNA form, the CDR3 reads TGTGCCAGCACCCCTCGCGCGGGGGCATTCGAGCAGTACTTC.

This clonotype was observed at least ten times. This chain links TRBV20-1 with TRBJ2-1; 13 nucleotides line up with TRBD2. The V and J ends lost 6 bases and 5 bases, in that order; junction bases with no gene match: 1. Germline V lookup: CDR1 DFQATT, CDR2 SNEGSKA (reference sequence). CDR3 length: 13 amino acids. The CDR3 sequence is CSAGTSGNNEQFF. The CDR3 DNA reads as TGCAGTGCCGGGACTAGCGGGAACAATGAGCAGTTCTTC.

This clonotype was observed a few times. The CDR3 region has the DNA TGTGCCAGCAGTGAACGGGACACCCGAGGGGAAAAACTGTTTTTT. Translated, it gives CASSERDTRGEKLFF. The V gene is TRBV6-1, the J gene TRBJ1-4; D may be TRBD1 (6 bases). With 2 bases removed from V and 8 bases from J, the gap between germline ends came to 15 bases. This CDR3 has 15 amino acids. Per germline, CDR1 MNHNS and CDR2 SASEGT.

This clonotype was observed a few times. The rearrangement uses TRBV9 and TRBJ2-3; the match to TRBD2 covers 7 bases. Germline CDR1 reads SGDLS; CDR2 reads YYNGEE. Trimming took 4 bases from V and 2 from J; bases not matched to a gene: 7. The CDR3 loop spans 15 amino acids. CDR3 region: CASSPATSPTDTQYF. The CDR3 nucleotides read TGTGCCAGCAGCCCCGCGACTAGCCCCACAGATACGCAGTATTTT.

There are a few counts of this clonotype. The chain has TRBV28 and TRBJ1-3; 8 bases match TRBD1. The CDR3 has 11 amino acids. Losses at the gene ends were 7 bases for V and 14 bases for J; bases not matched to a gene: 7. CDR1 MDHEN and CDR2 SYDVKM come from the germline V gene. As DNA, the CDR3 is TGTGCCAGCATATCGGACAGGGAGTTATATTTT. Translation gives CASISDRELYF.

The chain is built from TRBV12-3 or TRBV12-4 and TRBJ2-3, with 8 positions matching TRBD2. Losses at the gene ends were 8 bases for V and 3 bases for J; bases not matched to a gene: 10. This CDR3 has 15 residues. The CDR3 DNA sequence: TGTGCCAGCTGTTCGAGCGGGGGCCGGACAGATACGCAGTATTTT. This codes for CASCSSGGRTDTQYF.

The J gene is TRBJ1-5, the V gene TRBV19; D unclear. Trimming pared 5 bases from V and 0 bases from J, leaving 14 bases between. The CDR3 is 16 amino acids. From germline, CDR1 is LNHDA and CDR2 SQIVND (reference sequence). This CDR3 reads CASSPLFRNSNQPQHF. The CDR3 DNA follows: TGTGCCAGTAGTCCCCTGTTCAGGAATAGCAATCAGCCCCAGCATTTT.

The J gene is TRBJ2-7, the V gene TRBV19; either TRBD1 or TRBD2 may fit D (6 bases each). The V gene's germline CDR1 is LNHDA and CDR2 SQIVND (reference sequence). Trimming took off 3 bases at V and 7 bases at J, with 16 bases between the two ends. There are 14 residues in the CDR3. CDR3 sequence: CASSMVSGAGEQYF. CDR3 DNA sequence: TGTGCCAGTAGTATGGTGTCGGGGGCGGGGGAGCAGTACTTC.

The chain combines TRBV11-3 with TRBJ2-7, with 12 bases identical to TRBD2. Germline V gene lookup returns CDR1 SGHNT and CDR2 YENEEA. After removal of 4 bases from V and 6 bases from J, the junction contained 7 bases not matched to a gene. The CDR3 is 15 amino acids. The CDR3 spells CASSSGLAGGGEQYF. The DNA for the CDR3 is TGTGCCAGCAGCTCGGGACTAGCGGGTGGGGGCGAGCAGTACTTC.

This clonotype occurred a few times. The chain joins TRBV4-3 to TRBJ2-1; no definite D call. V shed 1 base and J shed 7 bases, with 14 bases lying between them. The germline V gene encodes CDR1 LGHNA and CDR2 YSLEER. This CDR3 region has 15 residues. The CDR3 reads CASSQGALSINEQFF. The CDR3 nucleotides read TGCGCCAGCAGCCAAGGGGCCTTGAGTATTAATGAGCAGTTCTTC.

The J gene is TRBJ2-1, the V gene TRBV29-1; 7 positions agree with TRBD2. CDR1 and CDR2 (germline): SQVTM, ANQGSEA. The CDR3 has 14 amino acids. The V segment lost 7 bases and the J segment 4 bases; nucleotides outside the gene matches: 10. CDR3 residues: CSAIGRGEYNEQFF. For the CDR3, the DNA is TGCAGCGCCATAGGCCGGGGGGAGTACAATGAGCAGTTCTTC.

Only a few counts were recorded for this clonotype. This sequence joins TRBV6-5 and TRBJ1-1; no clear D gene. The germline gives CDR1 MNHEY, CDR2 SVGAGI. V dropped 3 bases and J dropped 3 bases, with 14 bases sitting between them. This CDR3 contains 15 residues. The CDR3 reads CASSYGVGADTEAFF. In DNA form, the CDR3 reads TGTGCCAGCAGTTATGGCGTAGGTGCTGACACTGAAGCTTTCTTT.

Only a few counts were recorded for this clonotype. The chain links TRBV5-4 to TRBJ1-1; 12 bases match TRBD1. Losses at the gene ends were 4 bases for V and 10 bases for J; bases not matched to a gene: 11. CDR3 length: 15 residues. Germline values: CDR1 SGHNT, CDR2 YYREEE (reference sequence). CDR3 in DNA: TGTGCCAGCAGCGAGGGCGGGACAGGGGGCAGGCGAGCTTTCTTT. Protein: CASSEGGTGGRRAFF.

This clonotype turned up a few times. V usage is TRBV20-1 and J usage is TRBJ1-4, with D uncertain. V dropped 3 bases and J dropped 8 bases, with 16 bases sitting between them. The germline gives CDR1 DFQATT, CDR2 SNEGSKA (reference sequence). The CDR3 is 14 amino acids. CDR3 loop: CSARGGGRAEKLFF. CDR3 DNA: TGCAGTGCTAGGGGAGGAGGGAGGGCGGAAAAACTGTTTTTT.

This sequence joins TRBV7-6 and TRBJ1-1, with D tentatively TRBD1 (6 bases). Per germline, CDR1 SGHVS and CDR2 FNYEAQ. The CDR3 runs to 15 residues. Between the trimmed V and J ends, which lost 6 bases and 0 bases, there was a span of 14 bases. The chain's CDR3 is CASSSIPGVNTEAFF. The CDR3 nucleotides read TGTGCCAGCAGTTCAATCCCAGGGGTGAACACTGAAGCTTTCTTT.

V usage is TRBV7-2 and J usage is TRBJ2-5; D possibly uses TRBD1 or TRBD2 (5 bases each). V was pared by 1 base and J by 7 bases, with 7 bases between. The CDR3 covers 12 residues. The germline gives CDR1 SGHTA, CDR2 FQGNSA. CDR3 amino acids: CASSLGGPTQYF. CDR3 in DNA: TGTGCCAGCAGCTTAGGGGGACCGACCCAGTACTTC.